These T cell receptor beta chains were read from a single sample in a study of metastatic and nonmetastatic thyroid tumors. TCRdb re-clonotyped the PCR reads via MiXCR. The repertoire holds 7,000 to 9,500 clones, 24% seen once, with 15% to 17% in the top ten. Material: tumor tissue. These receptors all stem from a female donor with papillary thyroid cancer or a benign thyroid nodule (not recorded which). Some clones in this sample may be carry-over from other donors' samples. Each CDR3 is given with its conserved first and last residue. Each record gives: D gene, J gene, clone size, V gene, CDR3 DNA, CDR3 protein. D genes are given only for firm matches. A row's size may be missing; if present it is once, few, many or a size class.

d_call: NA; j_call: TRBJ2-7; clone_size: medium-sized; v_call: TRBV5-8; cdr3_nt: TGTGCCAGCAGAGATAGGACAGCCCGGAACGAGCAGTACTTC; cdr3_aa: CASRDRTARNEQYF
d_call: NA; j_call: TRBJ2-3; clone_size: NA; v_call: TRBV7-2; cdr3_nt: TGTGCCAGCAGCTTAATTTTGGCCGCGGATACGCAGTATTTT; cdr3_aa: CASSLILAADTQYF
d_call: NA; j_call: TRBJ1-2; clone_size: once; v_call: TRBV11-2; cdr3_nt: TGTGCCAGCAGCTGGGCGGGGGCCAATGGCTACACCTTC; cdr3_aa: CASSWAGANGYTF
d_call: NA; j_call: TRBJ1-2; clone_size: few; v_call: TRBV2; cdr3_nt: TGTTCCAGCAGTGGAGGTCGGGATATCTATGGCTACACCTTC; cdr3_aa: CSSSGGRDIYGYTF
d_call: TRBD1; j_call: TRBJ1-2; clone_size: few; v_call: TRBV6-5; cdr3_nt: TGTGCCAGCAGTTTCTCGGGACAGGGATGGTATGGCTACACCTTC; cdr3_aa: CASSFSGQGWYGYTF
d_call: TRBD2; j_call: TRBJ2-7; clone_size: NA; v_call: TRBV20-1; cdr3_nt: TGCAGTGCTAGAGGGGGTAGCGGGGCCTCCTACGAGCAGTACTTC; cdr3_aa: CSARGGSGASYEQYF
d_call: NA; j_call: TRBJ2-7; clone_size: medium-sized; v_call: TRBV19; cdr3_nt: TGTGCCAGTAGTATAGAGTGGACAGCTTCCTACGAGCAGTACTTC; cdr3_aa: CASSIEWTASYEQYF
d_call: NA; j_call: TRBJ2-7; clone_size: NA; v_call: TRBV5-1; cdr3_nt: TGCGCCAGCAGCTTGGCAGGGGCCCACGAGCAGTACTTC; cdr3_aa: CASSLAGAHEQYF
d_call: NA; j_call: TRBJ2-7; clone_size: NA; v_call: TRBV20-1; cdr3_nt: TGCAGTGCTAGAAGCCTAGTGAGATACGAGCAGTACTTC; cdr3_aa: CSARSLVRYEQYF
d_call: NA; j_call: TRBJ2-7; clone_size: medium-sized; v_call: TRBV28; cdr3_nt: TGTGCCAGCACCACCACAGGTAGCAGATCCTACGAGCAGTACTTC; cdr3_aa: CASTTTGSRSYEQYF
d_call: NA; j_call: TRBJ1-5; clone_size: NA; v_call: TRBV20-1; cdr3_nt: TGCAGTGCTAGAGATCCCTCAGGACCTGGGAGCAATCAGCCCCAGCATTTT; cdr3_aa: CSARDPSGPGSNQPQHF
d_call: TRBD1; j_call: TRBJ1-4; clone_size: NA; v_call: TRBV4-3; cdr3_nt: TGCGCCAGCAGCCGAGTGGGACAGGGAAATGAAAAACTGTTTTTT; cdr3_aa: CASSRVGQGNEKLFF
d_call: TRBD1; j_call: TRBJ1-2; clone_size: medium-sized; v_call: TRBV6-1; cdr3_nt: TGTGCCAGCAGTGAGACAGGGGTAAACTATGGCTACACCTTC; cdr3_aa: CASSETGVNYGYTF
d_call: TRBD1; j_call: TRBJ2-5; clone_size: many; v_call: TRBV24-1; cdr3_nt: TGTGCCACCAGTGAACCGGGACAGGGTTATTTGGAGACCCAGTACTTC; cdr3_aa: CATSEPGQGYLETQYF
d_call: NA; j_call: TRBJ2-6; clone_size: NA; v_call: TRBV5-1; cdr3_nt: TGCGCCAGCAGAGCGGGACAGCCAACCAAATCTGGGGCCAACGTCCTGACTTTC; cdr3_aa: CASRAGQPTKSGANVLTF
d_call: TRBD1; j_call: TRBJ1-2; clone_size: NA; v_call: TRBV30; cdr3_nt: TGTGCCTGGAGTCCCACGGTGGACAGGGTCTATGGCTACACCTTC; cdr3_aa: CAWSPTVDRVYGYTF
d_call: NA; j_call: TRBJ1-6; clone_size: many; v_call: TRBV3-1; cdr3_nt: TGTGCCAGCAGGCATTCCGGGCCGAAGGATTCACCCCTCCACTTT; cdr3_aa: CASRHSGPKDSPLHF
d_call: NA; j_call: TRBJ1-2; clone_size: few; v_call: TRBV28; cdr3_nt: TGTGCCAGCAGGGACTGGACCTATGGCTACACCTTC; cdr3_aa: CASRDWTYGYTF
d_call: TRBD1; j_call: TRBJ2-1; clone_size: medium-sized; v_call: TRBV24-1; cdr3_nt: TGTGCCACCGGGGGACAGGGGGCTCGTGAGCAGTTCTTC; cdr3_aa: CATGGQGAREQFF
d_call: NA; j_call: TRBJ2-2; clone_size: medium-sized; v_call: TRBV7-9; cdr3_nt: TGTGCCACCAGGGACACCGGGGAGCTGTTTTTT; cdr3_aa: CATRDTGELFF
d_call: NA; j_call: TRBJ1-2; clone_size: NA; v_call: TRBV3-1; cdr3_nt: TGTGCCAGCAGCCAAGGTGACGGTATCTATGGCTACACCTTC; cdr3_aa: CASSQGDGIYGYTF
d_call: TRBD2; j_call: TRBJ2-3; clone_size: many; v_call: TRBV20-1; cdr3_nt: TGCAGTGCCGTATTCCGGGAGGGCGAGACAGATACGCAGTATTTT; cdr3_aa: CSAVFREGETDTQYF
d_call: NA; j_call: TRBJ1-1; clone_size: many; v_call: TRBV30; cdr3_nt: TGTGCCTGGAGTCCTCCATCGTGGGGCGCGGCGTACACTGAAGCTTTCTTT; cdr3_aa: CAWSPPSWGAAYTEAFF
d_call: NA; j_call: TRBJ1-4; clone_size: many; v_call: TRBV9; cdr3_nt: TGTGCCAGCAGCGCCATTGCTAATGAAAAACTGTTTTTT; cdr3_aa: CASSAIANEKLFF
d_call: TRBD2; j_call: TRBJ2-6; clone_size: many; v_call: TRBV29-1; cdr3_nt: TGCAGCGTGCAACTGAGTGGGACTAGCTACAGTGGGGCCAACGTCCTGACTTTC; cdr3_aa: CSVQLSGTSYSGANVLTF
d_call: NA; j_call: TRBJ1-1; clone_size: NA; v_call: TRBV5-1; cdr3_nt: TGCGCCAGCAGCCCGGAGGGGGTGCACACTGAAGCTTTCTTT; cdr3_aa: CASSPEGVHTEAFF
d_call: NA; j_call: TRBJ2-3; clone_size: medium-sized; v_call: TRBV7-2; cdr3_nt: TGTGCCAGCAGCTTAGACTACACAGATACGCAGTATTTT; cdr3_aa: CASSLDYTDTQYF
d_call: NA; j_call: TRBJ1-2; clone_size: NA; v_call: TRBV27; cdr3_nt: TGTGCCAGCAGTTTATCAGTTGGGCTGTCATCGGGGGGGCGGCTATCTGGCTACACCTTC; cdr3_aa: CASSLSVGLSSGGRLSGYTF
d_call: TRBD1; j_call: TRBJ2-7; clone_size: NA; v_call: TRBV20-1; cdr3_nt: TGCAGTGCCGAGGGACAGGGGTTGATTTACGAGCAGTACTTC; cdr3_aa: CSAEGQGLIYEQYF
d_call: NA; j_call: TRBJ2-7; clone_size: NA; v_call: TRBV20-1; cdr3_nt: TGCAGTGCTAGAGATCCTAGGGCGGAAGTAAAGCATAACGAGCAGTACTTC; cdr3_aa: CSARDPRAEVKHNEQYF
d_call: TRBD2; j_call: TRBJ2-3; clone_size: many; v_call: TRBV13; cdr3_nt: TGTGCCAGCAGCCCGAGCGGGACTAGCACAGATACGCAGTATTTT; cdr3_aa: CASSPSGTSTDTQYF
d_call: NA; j_call: TRBJ1-1; clone_size: medium-sized; v_call: TRBV6-1; cdr3_nt: TGTGCCAGCAGTGAAAGATCTCCTGGACGCCTTAACACTGAAGCTTTCTTT; cdr3_aa: CASSERSPGRLNTEAFF
d_call: NA; j_call: TRBJ2-7; clone_size: NA; v_call: TRBV30; cdr3_nt: TGTGCCTGGAGACCCGGACAAGGGAACTACGAGCAGTACTTC; cdr3_aa: CAWRPGQGNYEQYF
d_call: NA; j_call: TRBJ2-2; clone_size: NA; v_call: TRBV27; cdr3_nt: TGTGCCAGCAGTTTCCCGAACACCGGGGAGCTGTTTTTT; cdr3_aa: CASSFPNTGELFF
d_call: TRBD1; j_call: TRBJ2-4; clone_size: medium-sized; v_call: TRBV12-3/TRBV12-4; cdr3_nt: TGTGCCAGCAGTGCACAGGGGAGAGGAGCCAAAAACATTCAGTACTTC; cdr3_aa: CASSAQGRGAKNIQYF
d_call: NA; j_call: TRBJ2-1; clone_size: many; v_call: TRBV5-6; cdr3_nt: TGTGCCAGCAGCTTGGCAGGTGGGGAGCAGTTCTTC; cdr3_aa: CASSLAGGEQFF
d_call: NA; j_call: TRBJ1-3; clone_size: medium-sized; v_call: TRBV6-5; cdr3_nt: TGTGCCAGCAGTTACGGCGGACACCGCCTTTCTGGAAACACCATATATTTT; cdr3_aa: CASSYGGHRLSGNTIYF
d_call: NA; j_call: TRBJ1-2; clone_size: large; v_call: TRBV19; cdr3_nt: TGTGCCAGTAGTAACACAGGACCGATTTTCTATGGCTACACCTTC; cdr3_aa: CASSNTGPIFYGYTF
d_call: NA; j_call: TRBJ1-5; clone_size: many; v_call: TRBV7-9; cdr3_nt: TGTGCCAGCAGCTCGTCAGGGGGCAATCAGCCCCAGCATTTT; cdr3_aa: CASSSSGGNQPQHF
d_call: NA; j_call: TRBJ2-2; clone_size: medium-sized; v_call: TRBV2; cdr3_nt: TGTGCCAGCTCCCCGGGCTCCGGGGAGCTGTTTTTT; cdr3_aa: CASSPGSGELFF
d_call: NA; j_call: TRBJ2-7; clone_size: few; v_call: TRBV6-4; cdr3_nt: TGTGCCAGCAGTGCTCCCCGGGTCCGAACATTACACTACGAGCAGTACTTC; cdr3_aa: CASSAPRVRTLHYEQYF
d_call: NA; j_call: TRBJ2-3; clone_size: NA; v_call: TRBV7-2; cdr3_nt: TGTGCCAGCAGCTTATTTGGGGTGGGGAGAGAAGTAGGCACAGATACGCAGTATTTT; cdr3_aa: CASSLFGVGREVGTDTQYF
d_call: TRBD2; j_call: TRBJ2-7; clone_size: NA; v_call: TRBV4-2; cdr3_nt: TGTGCCAGCAGCCAAGACCCCAGGACTAGCGGCAGCTCCTACGAGCAGTACTTC; cdr3_aa: CASSQDPRTSGSSYEQYF
d_call: NA; j_call: TRBJ1-1; clone_size: large; v_call: TRBV12-3/TRBV12-4; cdr3_nt: TGTGCCAGCAGTTTGATCGGTTCCTCGGGACTCACGAACACTGAAGCTTTCTTT; cdr3_aa: CASSLIGSSGLTNTEAFF
d_call: NA; j_call: TRBJ1-1; clone_size: NA; v_call: TRBV19; cdr3_nt: TGTGCCAGTAGTTCATACAGCAACACTGAAGCTTTCTTT; cdr3_aa: CASSSYSNTEAFF
d_call: NA; j_call: TRBJ1-2; clone_size: NA; v_call: TRBV5-6; cdr3_nt: TGTGCCAGCACCCAGCTTCCGGGGGGGATTGGCTACACCTTC; cdr3_aa: CASTQLPGGIGYTF
d_call: TRBD2; j_call: TRBJ2-1; clone_size: medium-sized; v_call: TRBV20-1; cdr3_nt: TGCAGTGCGGGGATCAGGGCTAGCGGGAGGGATGAGCAGTTCTTC; cdr3_aa: CSAGIRASGRDEQFF
d_call: NA; j_call: TRBJ1-1; clone_size: few; v_call: TRBV6-1; cdr3_nt: TGTGCCAGCAGCCGGGGGCTCGGGAACACTGAAGCTTTCTTT; cdr3_aa: CASSRGLGNTEAFF
d_call: TRBD1; j_call: TRBJ2-3; clone_size: many; v_call: TRBV12-3/TRBV12-4; cdr3_nt: TGTGCCAGCAGTCCTCGACAGGGGATGAGGACAGATACGCAGTATTTT; cdr3_aa: CASSPRQGMRTDTQYF
d_call: TRBD2; j_call: TRBJ2-1; clone_size: medium-sized; v_call: TRBV5-1; cdr3_nt: TGCGCCAGCAGCTCACCCCAGTTTAGCGGGGGCCACTACAATGAGCAGTTCTTC; cdr3_aa: CASSSPQFSGGHYNEQFF
d_call: TRBD2; j_call: TRBJ2-1; clone_size: few; v_call: TRBV24-1; cdr3_nt: TGTGCCACCAGTGACCCACTAGCGGAGACCAACAATGAGCAGTTCTTC; cdr3_aa: CATSDPLAETNNEQFF
d_call: TRBD1; j_call: TRBJ1-6; clone_size: medium-sized; v_call: TRBV20-1; cdr3_nt: TGCAGTGCTAGAGGACAGGGAAGGTCACCCCTCCACTTT; cdr3_aa: CSARGQGRSPLHF
d_call: NA; j_call: TRBJ2-2; clone_size: few; v_call: TRBV27; cdr3_nt: TGTGCCACCAGCGGCCGGGGAGCTGTTTTT; cdr3_aa: CATSGRGAVF